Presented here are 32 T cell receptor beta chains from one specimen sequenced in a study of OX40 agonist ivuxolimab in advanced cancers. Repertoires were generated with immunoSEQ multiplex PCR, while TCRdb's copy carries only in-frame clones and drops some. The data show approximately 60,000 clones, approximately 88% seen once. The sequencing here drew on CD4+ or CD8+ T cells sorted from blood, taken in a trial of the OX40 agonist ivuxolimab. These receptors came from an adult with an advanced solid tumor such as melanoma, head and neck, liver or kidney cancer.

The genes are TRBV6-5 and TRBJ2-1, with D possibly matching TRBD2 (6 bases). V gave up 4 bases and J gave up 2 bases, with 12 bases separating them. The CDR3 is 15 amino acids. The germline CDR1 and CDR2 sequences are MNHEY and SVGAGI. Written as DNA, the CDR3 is TGTGCCAGCAGTTCGGAGGGGCTACCCTACAATGAGCAGTTCTTC. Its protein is CASSSEGLPYNEQFF.

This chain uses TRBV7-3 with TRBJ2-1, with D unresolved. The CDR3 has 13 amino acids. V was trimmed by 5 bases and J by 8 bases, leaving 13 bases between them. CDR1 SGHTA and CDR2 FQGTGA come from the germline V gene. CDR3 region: CASSRPGTDEQFF. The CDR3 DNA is TGTGCCAGCAGCCGACCGGGTACGGATGAGCAGTTCTTC. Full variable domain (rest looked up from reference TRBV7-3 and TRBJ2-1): GAGVSQTPSNKVTEKGKYVELRCDPISGHTALYWYRQSLGQGPEFLIYFQGTGAADDSGLPNDRFFAVRPEGSVSTLKIQRTERGDSAVYLCASSRPGTDEQFFGPGTRLTVL.

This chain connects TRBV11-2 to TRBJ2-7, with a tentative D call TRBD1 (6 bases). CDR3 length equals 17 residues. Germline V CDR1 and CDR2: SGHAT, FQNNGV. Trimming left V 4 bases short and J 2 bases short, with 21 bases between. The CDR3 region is CASSSSGGPNQAYEQYF. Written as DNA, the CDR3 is TGTGCCAGCAGCTCTAGTGGGGGCCCTAATCAAGCCTACGAGCAGTACTTC.

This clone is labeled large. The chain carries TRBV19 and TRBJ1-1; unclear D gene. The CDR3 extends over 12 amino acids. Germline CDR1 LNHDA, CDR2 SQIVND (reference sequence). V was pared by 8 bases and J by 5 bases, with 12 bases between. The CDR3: CASGLGRTEAFF. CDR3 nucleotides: TGTGCCAGTGGGTTGGGGAGAACTGAAGCTTTCTTT.

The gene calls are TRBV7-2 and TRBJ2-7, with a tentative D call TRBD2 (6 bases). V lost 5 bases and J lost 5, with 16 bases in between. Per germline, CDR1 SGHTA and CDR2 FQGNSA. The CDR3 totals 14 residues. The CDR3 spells CASSTVAAPHEQYF. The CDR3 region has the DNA TGTGCCAGCAGCACCGTAGCGGCCCCTCACGAGCAGTACTTC.

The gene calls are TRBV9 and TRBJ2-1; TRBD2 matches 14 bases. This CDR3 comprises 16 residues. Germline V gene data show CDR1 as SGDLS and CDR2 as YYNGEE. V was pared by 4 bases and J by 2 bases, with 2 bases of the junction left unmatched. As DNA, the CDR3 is TGTGCCAGCAGCCTGACTAGCGGGGGGGCCTACAATGAGCAGTTCTTC. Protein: CASSLTSGGAYNEQFF.

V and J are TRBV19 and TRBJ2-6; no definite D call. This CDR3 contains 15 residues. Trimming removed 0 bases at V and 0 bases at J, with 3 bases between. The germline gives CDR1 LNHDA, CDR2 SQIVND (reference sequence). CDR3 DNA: TGTGCCAGTAGTATAGATCTCTCTGGGGCCAACGTCCTGACTTTC. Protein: CASSIDLSGANVLTF.

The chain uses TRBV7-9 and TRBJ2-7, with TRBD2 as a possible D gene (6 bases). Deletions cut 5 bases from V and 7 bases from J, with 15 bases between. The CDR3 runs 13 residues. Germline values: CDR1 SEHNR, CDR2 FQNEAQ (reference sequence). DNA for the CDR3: TGTGCCAGCAGCCTACCGGGAGAAGGTGAGCAGTACTTC. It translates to CASSLPGEGEQYF.

CDR3 residues: CASSDDTGELFF. Written as DNA, the CDR3 is TGTGCCAGCAGTGACGACACCGGGGAGCTGTTTTTT. The J gene is TRBJ2-2, the V gene TRBV6-1; D unresolved. Trimming removed 3 bases from V and 3 bases from J, with 2 bases in between. Germline values: CDR1 MNHNS, CDR2 SASEGT. The length of the CDR3 is 12 residues.

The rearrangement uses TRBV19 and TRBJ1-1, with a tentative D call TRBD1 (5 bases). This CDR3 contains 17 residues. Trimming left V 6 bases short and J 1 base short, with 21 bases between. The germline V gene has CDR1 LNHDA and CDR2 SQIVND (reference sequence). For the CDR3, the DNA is TGTGCCAGTAGCATACTAGGTCCGGGACGGAAGAACACTGAAGCTTTCTTT. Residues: CASSILGPGRKNTEAFF.

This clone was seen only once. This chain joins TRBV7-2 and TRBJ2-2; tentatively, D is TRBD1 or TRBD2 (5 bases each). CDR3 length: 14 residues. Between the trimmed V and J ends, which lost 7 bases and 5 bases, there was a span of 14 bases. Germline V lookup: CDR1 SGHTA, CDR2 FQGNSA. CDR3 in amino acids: CASTQGVRTGELFF. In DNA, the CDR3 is TGTGCCAGCACCCAGGGAGTTCGAACCGGGGAGCTGTTTTTT.

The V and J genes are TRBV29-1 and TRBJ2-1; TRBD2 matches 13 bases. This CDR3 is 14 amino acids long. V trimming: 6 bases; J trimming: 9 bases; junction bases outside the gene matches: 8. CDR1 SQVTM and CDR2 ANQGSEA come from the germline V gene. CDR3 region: CSVLGTSGISEQFF. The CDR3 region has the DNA TGCAGCGTCCTCGGGACTAGCGGGATCAGTGAGCAGTTCTTC.

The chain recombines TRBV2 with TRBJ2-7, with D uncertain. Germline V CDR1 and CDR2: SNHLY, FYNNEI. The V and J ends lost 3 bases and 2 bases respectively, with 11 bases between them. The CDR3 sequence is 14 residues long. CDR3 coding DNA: TGTGCCAGCAGTGAGGAGAATCGGGCCTACGAGCAGTACTTC. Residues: CASSEENRAYEQYF.

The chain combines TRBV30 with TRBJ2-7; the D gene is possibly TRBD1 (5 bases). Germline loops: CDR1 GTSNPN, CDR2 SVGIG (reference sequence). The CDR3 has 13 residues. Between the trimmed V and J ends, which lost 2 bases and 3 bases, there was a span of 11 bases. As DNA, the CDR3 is TGTGCCTGGAGTCCCCGCAGGGACTACGAGCAGTACTTC. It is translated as CAWSPRRDYEQYF.

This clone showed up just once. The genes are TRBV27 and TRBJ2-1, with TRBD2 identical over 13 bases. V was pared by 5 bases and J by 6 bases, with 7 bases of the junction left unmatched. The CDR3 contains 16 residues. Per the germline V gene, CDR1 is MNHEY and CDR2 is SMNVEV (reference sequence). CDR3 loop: CASSPLLAGGVNEQFF. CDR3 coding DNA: TGTGCCAGCAGTCCCTTACTAGCGGGGGGGGTCAATGAGCAGTTCTTC.

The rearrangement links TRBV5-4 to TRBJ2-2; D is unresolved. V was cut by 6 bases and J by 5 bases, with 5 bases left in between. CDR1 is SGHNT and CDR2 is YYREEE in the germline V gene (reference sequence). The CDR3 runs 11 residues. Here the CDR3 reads CASIGTGELFF. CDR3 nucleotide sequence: TGTGCCAGCATTGGTACCGGGGAGCTGTTTTTT.

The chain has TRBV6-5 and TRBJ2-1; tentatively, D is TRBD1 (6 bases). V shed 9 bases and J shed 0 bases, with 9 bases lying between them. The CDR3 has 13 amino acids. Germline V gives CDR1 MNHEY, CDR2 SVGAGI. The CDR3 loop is CASQGSSYNEQFF. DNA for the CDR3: TGTGCCAGTCAGGGGAGCTCCTACAATGAGCAGTTCTTC.

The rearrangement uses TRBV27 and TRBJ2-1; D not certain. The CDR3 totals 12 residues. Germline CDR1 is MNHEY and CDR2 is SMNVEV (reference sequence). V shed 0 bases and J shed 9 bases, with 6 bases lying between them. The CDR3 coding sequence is TGTGCCAGCAGTTTATCGGTGACTGAGCAGTTCTTC. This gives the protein CASSLSVTEQFF.

The CDR3 sequence: CASSILGQSSYNEQFF. For the CDR3, the DNA is TGTGCCAGTAGTATCTTAGGACAGAGCTCCTACAATGAGCAGTTCTTC. J is TRBJ2-1 and V is TRBV19, with D possibly matching TRBD1 (6 bases). The CDR3 loop spans 16 amino acids. CDR1 is LNHDA, CDR2 SQIVND, per germline (reference sequence). With 3 bases removed from V and 0 bases from J, the gap between germline ends came to 12 bases. Complete variable domain (other parts from reference TRBV19 and TRBJ2-1): DGGITQSPKYLFRKEGQNVTLSCEQNLNHDAMYWYRQDPGQGLRLIYYSQIVNDFQKGDIAEGYSVSREKKESFPLTVTSAQKNPTAFYLCASSILGQSSYNEQFFGPGTRLTVL.

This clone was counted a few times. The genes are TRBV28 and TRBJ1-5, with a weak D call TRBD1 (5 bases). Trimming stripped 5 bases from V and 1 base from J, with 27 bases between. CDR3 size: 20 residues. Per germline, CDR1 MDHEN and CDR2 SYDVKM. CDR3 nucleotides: TGTGCCAGCAGTCCTATTTCCGGGACCCCGTTTTTGGGGAGCAATCAGCCCCAGCATTTT. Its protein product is CASSPISGTPFLGSNQPQHF.

The CDR3 bases are TGTGCCAGTAGTTGGACAGGAGAGACCCAGTACTTC. It codes for CASSWTGETQYF. V usage is TRBV19 and J usage is TRBJ2-5, with 7 bases fitting TRBD1. CDR3 length: 12 amino acids. V gave up 5 bases and J gave up 4 bases; unmatched junction bases: 1. Germline V gene sequence: CDR1 LNHDA, CDR2 SQIVND (reference sequence).

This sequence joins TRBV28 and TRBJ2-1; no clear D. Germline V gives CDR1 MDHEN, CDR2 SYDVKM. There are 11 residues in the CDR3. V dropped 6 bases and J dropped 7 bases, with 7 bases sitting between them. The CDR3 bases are TGTGCCAGCAGCCTGGGGAATGAGCAGTTCTTC. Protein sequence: CASSLGNEQFF. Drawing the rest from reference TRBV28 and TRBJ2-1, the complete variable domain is DVKVTQSSRYLVKRTGEKVFLECVQDMDHENMFWYRQDPGLGLRLIYFSYDVKMKEKGDIPEGYSVSREKKERFSLILESASTNQTSMYLCASSLGNEQFFGPGTRLTVL.

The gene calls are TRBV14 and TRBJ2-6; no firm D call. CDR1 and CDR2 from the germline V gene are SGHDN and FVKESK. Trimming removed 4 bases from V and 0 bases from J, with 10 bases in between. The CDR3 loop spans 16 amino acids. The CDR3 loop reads CASSPEVGSGANVLTF. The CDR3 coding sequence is TGTGCCAGCAGCCCTGAGGTGGGCTCTGGGGCCAACGTCCTGACTTTC.

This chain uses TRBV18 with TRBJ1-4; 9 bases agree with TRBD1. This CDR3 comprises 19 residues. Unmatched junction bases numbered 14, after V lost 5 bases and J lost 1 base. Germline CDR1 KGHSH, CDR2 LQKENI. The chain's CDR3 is CASSSTPGTGKGTNEKLFF. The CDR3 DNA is TGTGCCAGCTCATCCACTCCCGGGACAGGGAAGGGAACTAATGAAAAACTGTTTTTT.

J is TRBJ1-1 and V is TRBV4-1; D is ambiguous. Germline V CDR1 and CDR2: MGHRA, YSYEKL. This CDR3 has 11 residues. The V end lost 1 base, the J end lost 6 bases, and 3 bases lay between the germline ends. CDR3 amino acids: CASSQGAEAFF. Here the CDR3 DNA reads TGCGCCAGCAGCCAAGGAGCTGAAGCTTTCTTT.

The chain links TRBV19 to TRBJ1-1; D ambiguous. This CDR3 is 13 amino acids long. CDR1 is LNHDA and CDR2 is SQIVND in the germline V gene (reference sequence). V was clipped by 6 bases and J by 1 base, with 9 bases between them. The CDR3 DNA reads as TGTGCCAGTAGCTTCACGAAGAACACTGAAGCTTTCTTT. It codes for CASSFTKNTEAFF.

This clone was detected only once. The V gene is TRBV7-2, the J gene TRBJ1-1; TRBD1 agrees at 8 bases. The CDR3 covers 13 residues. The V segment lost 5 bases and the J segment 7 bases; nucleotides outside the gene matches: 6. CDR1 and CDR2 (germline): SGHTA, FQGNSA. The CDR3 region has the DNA TGTGCCAGCAGCATCGGGACAGGCTTTGAAGCTTTCTTT. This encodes CASSIGTGFEAFF.

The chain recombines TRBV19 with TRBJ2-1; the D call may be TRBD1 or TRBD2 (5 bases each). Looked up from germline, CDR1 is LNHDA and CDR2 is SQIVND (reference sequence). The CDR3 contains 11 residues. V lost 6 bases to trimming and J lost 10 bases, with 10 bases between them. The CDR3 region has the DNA TGTGCCAGTAGCCCGGGACCCGAGCAGTTCTTC. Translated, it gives CASSPGPEQFF.

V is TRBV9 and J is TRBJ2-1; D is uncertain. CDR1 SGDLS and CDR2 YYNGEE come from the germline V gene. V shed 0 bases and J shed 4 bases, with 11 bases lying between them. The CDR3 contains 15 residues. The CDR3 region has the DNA TGTGCCAGCAGCGTAGAGGCAGATCTATACAATGAGCAGTTCTTC. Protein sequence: CASSVEADLYNEQFF.

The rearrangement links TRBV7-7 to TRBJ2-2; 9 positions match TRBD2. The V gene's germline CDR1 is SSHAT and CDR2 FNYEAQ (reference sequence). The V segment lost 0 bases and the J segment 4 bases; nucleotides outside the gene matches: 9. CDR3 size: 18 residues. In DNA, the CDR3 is TGTGCCAGCAGCTTAGCCGTAGCGGGGGAAGCGGGCACCGGGGAGCTGTTTTTT. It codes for CASSLAVAGEAGTGELFF.

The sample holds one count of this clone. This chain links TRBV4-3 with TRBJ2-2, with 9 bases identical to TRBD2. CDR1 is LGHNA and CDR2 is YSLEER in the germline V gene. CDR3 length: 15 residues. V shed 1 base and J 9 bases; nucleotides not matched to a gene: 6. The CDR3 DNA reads TGCGCCAGCAGCCAAGTTTCAGCGGGAGGTCGGGAGCTGTTTTTT. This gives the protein CASSQVSAGGRELFF.

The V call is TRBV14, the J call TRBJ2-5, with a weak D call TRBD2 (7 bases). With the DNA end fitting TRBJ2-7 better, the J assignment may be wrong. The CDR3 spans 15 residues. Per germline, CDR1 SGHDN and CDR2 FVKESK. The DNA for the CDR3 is TGTGCCAGCAGCCCACAGGGCGGGAGCTCCTACGAGCAGTACTTC. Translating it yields CASSPQGGSSYEQYF.